The 10 T cell receptor beta chains listed next were all sequenced from one sample in a study of persistence of HIV-infected CD4 T cells. The immunoSEQ assay was version 4, run in survey mode. Profiling relied on immunoSEQ multiplex PCR, and the TCRdb table lists in-frame clones only, not all of them. The table shows about 36,000 clones, with about 83% occurring only once. These receptors lack a known antigen. The stimulus was an HIV-1 Gag 15-mer peptide pool, 0.85 to 1 ug/peptide/mL. Sorted nonresponding memory CD4+ T cells were CD40L-negative, CD69-negative, CD45RO-high. Sequenced material: cultured CD4+ T cells from PBMCs, taken from a patient who received antiretroviral therapy. The receptor set was obtained from an adult with HIV. The donor label of this sample is uncertain.

This sequence joins TRBV24-1 and TRBJ2-3, with a possible D match to TRBD1 (5 bases). This CDR3 is 13 amino acids long. CDR1 is KGHDR, CDR2 SFDVKD, per germline. Trimming removed 10 bases at V and 1 base at J, with 11 bases between. DNA for the CDR3: TGTGCCACGCAAGGGGTAGGCACAGATACGCAGTATTTT. It codes for CATQGVGTDTQYF.

This clone has just a few counts. This chain connects TRBV27 to TRBJ2-3; 11 bases align to TRBD2. The CDR3 runs 15 residues. Germline-derived CDR1 and CDR2 are MNHEY and SMNVEV (reference sequence). V dropped 8 bases and J dropped 6; count of bases not matched to a gene: 10. In DNA form, the CDR3 reads TGTGCCAGCTCGAGTAGCGGGGGGGCTCGGGATACGCAGTATTTT. Amino acids: CASSSSGGARDTQYF.

The chain employs TRBV29-1 and TRBJ2-5; D gene uncertain. Trimming removed 4 bases at V and 5 bases at J, with 5 bases between. The CDR3 spans 10 residues. Germline loops: CDR1 SQVTM, CDR2 ANQGSEA. This CDR3 is CSVARETQYF. The CDR3 DNA is TGCAGCGTTGCACGTGAGACCCAGTACTTC.

The chain links TRBV5-1 to TRBJ2-3; the D gene is possibly TRBD2 (6 bases). The CDR3 is 16 amino acids. The germline V and J ends were trimmed by 1 base and 0 bases, with 12 bases remaining between them. CDR1 and CDR2 from the germline V gene are SGHRS and YFSETQ. CDR3 nucleotides: TGCGCCAGCAGCTTGTTTAACGGGGGAAGCACAGATACGCAGTATTTT. Encoded protein: CASSLFNGGSTDTQYF.

The V gene is TRBV5-1, the J gene TRBJ2-6; D remains ambiguous. Trimming took off 2 bases at V and 0 bases at J, with 9 bases between the two ends. The CDR3 is 16 amino acids. Germline values: CDR1 SGHRS, CDR2 YFSETQ. In DNA form, the CDR3 reads TGCGCCAGCAGCTTTGACACCTACTCTGGGGCCAACGTCCTGACTTTC. Translated, it gives CASSFDTYSGANVLTF.

This clone was observed a handful of times. The chain combines TRBV18 with TRBJ1-6; perhaps TRBD1 as D (5 bases). V shed 2 bases and J shed 2 bases, with 10 bases lying between them. The CDR3 has 16 residues. Germline CDR1 is KGHSH and CDR2 is LQKENI. The CDR3 reads CASSPEGVTYNSPLHF. The CDR3 DNA reads as TGTGCCAGCTCACCAGAAGGGGTAACCTATAATTCACCCCTCCACTTT.

In its sample, this clone was seen a few times. The J gene is TRBJ2-3, the V gene TRBV5-1; D is possibly TRBD2 (5 bases). The germline CDR1 and CDR2 sequences are SGHRS and YFSETQ. The V gene lost 0 bases and the J gene lost 3 bases, with 14 bases spanning the gap. The CDR3 has 16 residues. The CDR3 loop is CASSLAPADGTDTQYF. CDR3 DNA: TGCGCCAGCAGCTTGGCCCCAGCGGATGGTACAGATACGCAGTATTTT.

The chain couples TRBV24-1 to TRBJ2-7, with a tentative D call TRBD2 (7 bases). This CDR3 region has 15 residues. Germline loops: CDR1 KGHDR, CDR2 SFDVKD. Trimming took off 4 bases at V and 7 bases at J, with 19 bases between the two ends. CDR3 bases: TGTGCCACCAGTGACTCGAGACGGGGGGCGCGTGAGCAGTACTTC. Its translation is CATSDSRRGAREQYF.

In this sample, this clone turned up a few times. This rearrangement joins TRBV16 to TRBJ1-2; 7 positions match TRBD1. Per germline, CDR1 KGHSY and CDR2 FQNENV. The CDR3 totals 16 residues. J gave up 8 bases and V 1 base, and 13 bases lay outside the gene matches. The CDR3 sequence: CASSQYSYRGERGYTF. The CDR3 DNA reads as TGTGCCAGCAGCCAATACAGTTACAGGGGCGAGAGAGGCTACACCTTC.

This clone has more than one count but fewer than ten. CDR3 region: CASSHRTGDRTEAFF. Here the CDR3 DNA reads TGTGCCAGCAGCCACCGGACAGGGGACAGGACTGAAGCTTTCTTT. This rearrangement joins TRBV3-1 (or the pseudogene TRBV3-2) to TRBJ1-1; 9 bases align to TRBD1. Trimming removed 3 bases from V and 5 bases from J; junction bases left unmatched: 7. The CDR3 runs 15 residues. CDR1 is LGHDT, CDR2 YNNKEL, per germline (reference sequence).